This record covers a single T cell receptor (beta chain). The antigen it binds to is not known. Mismatch with germline at one junction end may stem from a read error. This sample was taken from a study of tumor-infiltrating lymphocytes in primary liver carcinoma (dated by TCRdb to 2016 to 2017). About the investigation overall: Surgical resection was performed in China between 2015 and 2016 on about 5 patients with histopathologically diagnosed primary liver carcinoma. Hepatocellular carcinoma (four) or combined HCC and intrahepatic cholangiocarcinoma (one) was present in the five patients, who were three men and two women aged 30 to 69 years. The five patients had tumors staged T1-T3 N0M0, with maximum diameters ranging from about 4.2 to 11 cm. Roughly 3.5 to 7.5 million productive TCRbeta reads were obtained per sample, and no significant difference in read depth was found between tissue types. Across five regions of each liver tumor, along with adjacent normal tissue and blood, the study brought together TCRbeta repertoire sequencing, expression microarrays and whole-exome sequencing. A total of 35 specimens from 5 patients went through TCRbeta repertoire sequencing, namely 25 tumor regions, 5 adjacent noncancerous liver tissues and 5 peripheral blood samples. Technical replicate repertoires showed high reproducibility, with mean shared-clone rates roughly 0.89 and correlation coefficients above 0.95.

A constant-region primer and ProtoScript II reverse transcriptase were used to reverse-transcribe TCRbeta-specific cDNA from 500 ng total RNA. TCRbeta libraries were built with three nested multiplex PCR rounds, a slightly modified ARM-PCR procedure. Multiplex TRBV1-TRBV30 forward primers and a Cbeta reverse primer were used in the first two PCR rounds, each of which was run for 10 cycles. Sample barcodes and Illumina adapters were added in a final 25-cycle PCR using Deep VentR polymerase. Before sequencing, amplicons of 200-500 bp were purified from gel using a QIAquick gel extraction kit. TCRbeta amplicons were sequenced on an Illumina HiSeq 2500 with 250-bp paired-end reads. The paper's processing steps were these. Reads were quality-trimmed with Trimmomatic v0.33, and paired reads were merged with FLASH v1.2.11 to recover full CDR3 sequences. MiGEC v1.2.1b assigned V, D and J germline segments to the rearranged TCRbeta sequences. Clonotype statistics and Shannon-Wiener diversity indices were computed with VDJtools v1.0.0. To reduce sampling bias, subsequent analyses other than the diversity analysis used only the 250 most abundant clonotypes in each sample. TCRdb trimmed the raw reads at Q25, called clones with MiXCR and kept productive beta chains. All rows with the same CDR3 protein become a single entry with the most common DNA and genes. V and J calls and clone size were set by TCRdb, not the authors. Within this sample are a few hundred thousand distinct CDR3 sequences, with approximately 54% of them counted one time only. About 17% of the sample goes to the ten largest clones.

CDR1 and CDR2 were assigned from the germline V gene (reference sequence) as MNHNY and SVGAGI. The CDR3 contains 14 residues, cysteine and phenylalanine counted. Only the CDR3 portion is preserved as DNA: 42 bases, with reading frame beginning at the first base. Study-wide conclusions, independent of this receptor: Because sequencing covered only the TCR beta chain and unpaired alpha chains were not captured, true repertoire diversity is likely underestimated. Repertoire overlap was higher between tumor regions (mean around 35%) than tumor-adjacent (approximately 17%) or tumor-blood (about 15%) pairs, consistent with antigen-driven expansion. Compared with blood, tumors had a significantly larger share of the repertoire taken up by the top 250 clones (p = 0.039). With just five patients in the study, the authors point out that the findings should be validated in a larger study. Because the samples were bulk and unsorted, CD4+ and CD8+ T cell repertoires could not be compared.

RNA from unsorted whole blood was extracted with TRIzol reagent, and germline DNA was obtained with the DNeasy Blood & Tissue kit. At the time of sampling, the patients had chronic HBV infection and had not received any treatment. Before surgery, 3 to 5 milliliters of peripheral blood were collected into K2EDTA tubes. Rearrangement joined TRBV6-6 to TRBJ1-1; 7 middle bases align to TRBD1. Material: peripheral blood. The sequence was collected from a woman in her 30s with primary liver carcinoma and hepatitis B virus infection. CDR3 loop: CPSSLIQGQDEAFF. The nucleotide sequence reads TGTCCCAGCAGCCTTATACAGGGGCAGGATGAAGCTTTCTTT.